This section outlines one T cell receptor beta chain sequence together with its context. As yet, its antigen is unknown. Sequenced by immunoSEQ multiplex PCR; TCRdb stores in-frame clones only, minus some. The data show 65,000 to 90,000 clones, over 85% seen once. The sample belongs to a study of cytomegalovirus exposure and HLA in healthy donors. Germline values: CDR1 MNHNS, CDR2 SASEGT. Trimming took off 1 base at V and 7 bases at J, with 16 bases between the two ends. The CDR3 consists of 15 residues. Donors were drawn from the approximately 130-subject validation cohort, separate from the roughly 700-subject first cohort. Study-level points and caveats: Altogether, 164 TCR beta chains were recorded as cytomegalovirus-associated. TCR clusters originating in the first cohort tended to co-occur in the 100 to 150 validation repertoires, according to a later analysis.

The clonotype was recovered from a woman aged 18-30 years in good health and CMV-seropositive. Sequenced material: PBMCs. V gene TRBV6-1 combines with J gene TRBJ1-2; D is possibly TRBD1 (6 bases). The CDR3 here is CASSEGPGEWGGYTF. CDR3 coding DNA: TGTGCCAGCAGTGAAGGTCCAGGGGAGTGGGGTGGCTACACCTTC.